The rows below give T cell receptor beta chains drawn from one sample of a study of blood T cell repertoires in COVID-19. Some clones are missing from TCRdb's copy, which holds only in-frame ones; the method was immunoSEQ multiplex PCR. Among roughly 90,000 clones listed, 75% to 90% were seen once. Specimen: peripheral blood. The receptors were sampled from a man at least 80 years old with acute or convalescent COVID-19. CDR3s include the opening cysteine and the closing phenylalanine or tryptophan. The D gene is left open where the match is weak. Clone size is not always given. Where it is, it says once, few, many or a class for expanded clones.

clone_size: -; d_call: TRBD1; j_call: TRBJ1-5; v_call: TRBV28; cdr3_nt: TGTGCCAGCCAGACAGGGAGTCAGCCCCAGCATTTT; cdr3_aa: CASQTGSQPQHF
clone_size: -; d_call: TRBD1; j_call: TRBJ2-7; v_call: TRBV5-6; cdr3_nt: TGTGCCAGCAGCTCCTACCGACAGGGACGGTCCTACGAGCAGTACTTC; cdr3_aa: CASSSYRQGRSYEQYF
clone_size: few; d_call: TRBD1; j_call: TRBJ2-7; v_call: TRBV5-1; cdr3_nt: TGCGCCAGCTCGGATCAGGGGGCCCACGAGCAGTACTTC; cdr3_aa: CASSDQGAHEQYF
clone_size: -; d_call: TRBD2; j_call: TRBJ2-5; v_call: TRBV18; cdr3_nt: TGTGCCAGCTCCCCCGGGGGGTCCTTCCAAGAGACCCAGTACTTC; cdr3_aa: CASSPGGSFQETQYF
clone_size: -; d_call: -; j_call: TRBJ1-2; v_call: TRBV18; cdr3_nt: TGTGCCAGCTCACGAGACAGACAGGACTCGTCGGATGGCTACACCTTC; cdr3_aa: CASSRDRQDSSDGYTF
clone_size: -; d_call: -; j_call: TRBJ1-1; v_call: TRBV12-3/TRBV12-4; cdr3_nt: TGTGCCAGCAGTTCGAGAATGAACACTGAAGCTTTCTTT; cdr3_aa: CASSSRMNTEAFF
clone_size: -; d_call: -; j_call: TRBJ1-4; v_call: TRBV20-1; cdr3_nt: TGCAGTGCTGGGGGGAATGAAAAACTGTTTTTT; cdr3_aa: CSAGGNEKLFF
clone_size: -; d_call: -; j_call: TRBJ1-1; v_call: TRBV19; cdr3_nt: TGTGCCAGTAGACATGGGGGGGCCCCTGAAGCTTTCTTT; cdr3_aa: CASRHGGAPEAFF
clone_size: -; d_call: TRBD2; j_call: TRBJ2-7; v_call: TRBV3-1/TRBV3-2; cdr3_nt: TGTGCCAGCAGCCAAGAAGGGTCTAGCGGGAGGTTCTCCTACGAGCAGTACTTC; cdr3_aa: CASSQEGSSGRFSYEQYF
clone_size: few; d_call: TRBD1; j_call: TRBJ2-5; v_call: TRBV29-1; cdr3_nt: TGCAGCGTTAGTAGGCCTTCAGGGGGCGTGGAGACCCAGTACTTC; cdr3_aa: CSVSRPSGGVETQYF
clone_size: -; d_call: TRBD2; j_call: TRBJ2-1; v_call: TRBV6-2/TRBV6-3; cdr3_nt: TGTGCCAGCAGTTCTAGCGGGGACTACAATGAGCAGTTCTTC; cdr3_aa: CASSSSGDYNEQFF
clone_size: few; d_call: -; j_call: TRBJ1-2; v_call: TRBV18; cdr3_nt: TGTGCCAGCTCCCTAGGAGGGAACTATGGCTACACCTTC; cdr3_aa: CASSLGGNYGYTF
clone_size: -; d_call: TRBD1; j_call: TRBJ2-7; v_call: TRBV5-1; cdr3_nt: TGCGCCAGCAGCTCGCGATTACAGGGGGCAGGTACCTACGAGCAGTACTTC; cdr3_aa: CASSSRLQGAGTYEQYF
clone_size: -; d_call: -; j_call: TRBJ1-1; v_call: TRBV10-3; cdr3_nt: TGTGCCATCAGTCCGAACATGAACACTGAAGCTTTCTTT; cdr3_aa: CAISPNMNTEAFF
clone_size: many; d_call: -; j_call: TRBJ2-7; v_call: TRBV7-9; cdr3_nt: TGTGCCAGCAGCCCAGGACAGCCCCGGGAGCAGTACTTC; cdr3_aa: CASSPGQPREQYF
clone_size: -; d_call: -; j_call: TRBJ2-3; v_call: TRBV12-5; cdr3_nt: TGTGCCCGACTTCGGGTTGACAGCACAGATACGCAGTATTTT; cdr3_aa: CARLRVDSTDTQYF
clone_size: -; d_call: TRBD1; j_call: TRBJ1-2; v_call: TRBV7-3; cdr3_nt: TGTGCCAGCAGCCAAACAGGGGGGGCCAACTATGGCTACACCTTC; cdr3_aa: CASSQTGGANYGYTF
clone_size: once; d_call: TRBD2; j_call: TRBJ2-1; v_call: TRBV6-2/TRBV6-3; cdr3_nt: TGTGCCAGCAGTTCCCCCCTAGCGGGATATTACAATGAGCAGTTCTTC; cdr3_aa: CASSSPLAGYYNEQFF
clone_size: -; d_call: TRBD1; j_call: TRBJ1-2; v_call: TRBV19; cdr3_nt: TGTGCCAGTAGTCCAACCGGGACAGGGGGCGTGGGAGCGTCTGGCTACACCTTC; cdr3_aa: CASSPTGTGGVGASGYTF
clone_size: -; d_call: -; j_call: TRBJ2-7; v_call: TRBV6-5; cdr3_nt: TGTGCCAGCAGTAACCTCCAGTCAGGATACGAGCAGTACTTC; cdr3_aa: CASSNLQSGYEQYF
clone_size: -; d_call: TRBD1; j_call: TRBJ2-5; v_call: TRBV4-2; cdr3_nt: TGTGCCAGCAGCCTTCGGACAGGGGGAACACAAGAGACCCAGTACTTC; cdr3_aa: CASSLRTGGTQETQYF
clone_size: -; d_call: -; j_call: TRBJ2-7; v_call: TRBV5-1; cdr3_nt: TGCGCCAGCAGCTTGACCGCGGACGAGCAGTACTTC; cdr3_aa: CASSLTADEQYF